The rows below give T cell receptor beta chains drawn from one sample of a study of blood T cell repertoires in COVID-19. Profiling relied on immunoSEQ multiplex PCR, and the TCRdb table lists in-frame clones only, not all of them. The sample yields 120,000 or so clones, 70% to 90% seen once. The sequenced sample was peripheral blood. These receptors came from a woman aged 45-65 years with active or convalescent COVID-19. CDR3s include the opening cysteine and the closing phenylalanine or tryptophan. Each record gives: CDR3 length, V gene, J gene, clone size, D gene, CDR3 protein, CDR3 DNA. The D gene is left open where the match is weak. Clone size is given for some rows only: seen once, a few or many times, or a class if the clone is expanded.

len: 16
v_gene: TRBV11-2
j_gene: TRBJ2-1
abundance: NA
d_gene: NA
CDR3aa: CASKIPGLKMGNEQFF
CDR3nt: TGTGCCAGCAAGATACCGGGACTCAAAATGGGGAATGAGCAGTTCTTC

len: 15
v_gene: TRBV28
j_gene: TRBJ1-2
abundance: NA
d_gene: NA
CDR3aa: CASSLFWRGVGGYTF
CDR3nt: TGTGCCAGCAGTTTATTTTGGCGGGGCGTCGGTGGCTACACCTTC

len: 15
v_gene: TRBV7-2
j_gene: TRBJ2-3
abundance: NA
d_gene: TRBD2
CDR3aa: CASSFSGRNADTQYF
CDR3nt: TGTGCCAGCAGTTTTAGCGGGAGAAACGCAGATACGCAGTATTTT

len: 17
v_gene: TRBV9
j_gene: TRBJ1-6
abundance: NA
d_gene: NA
CDR3aa: CASSVGPFTDYNSPLHF
CDR3nt: TGTGCCAGCAGCGTAGGCCCCTTTACTGATTATAATTCACCCCTCCACTTT

len: 13
v_gene: TRBV29-1
j_gene: TRBJ2-7
abundance: NA
d_gene: NA
CDR3aa: CSVAVPYSYEQYF
CDR3nt: TGCAGCGTTGCGGTGCCTTACTCCTACGAGCAGTACTTC

len: 15
v_gene: TRBV5-6
j_gene: TRBJ2-7
abundance: once
d_gene: NA
CDR3aa: CASSLFMSFAYEQYF
CDR3nt: TGTGCCAGCAGCTTATTTATGAGTTTCGCCTACGAGCAGTACTTC

len: 15
v_gene: TRBV29-1
j_gene: TRBJ2-3
abundance: NA
d_gene: TRBD1
CDR3aa: CSVFSGQGAGDTQYF
CDR3nt: TGCAGCGTCTTCAGCGGACAGGGGGCGGGAGATACGCAGTATTTT

len: 15
v_gene: TRBV27
j_gene: TRBJ2-7
abundance: NA
d_gene: NA
CDR3aa: CASSSDPGRLYEQYF
CDR3nt: TGTGCCAGCAGTTCCGATCCAGGTCGCCTCTACGAGCAGTACTTC

len: 11
v_gene: TRBV12-3/TRBV12-4
j_gene: TRBJ2-2
abundance: NA
d_gene: NA
CDR3aa: CASSYSGELFF
CDR3nt: TGTGCCAGCAGTTACTCCGGGGAGCTGTTTTTT

len: 17
v_gene: TRBV4-3
j_gene: TRBJ2-7
abundance: NA
d_gene: TRBD1
CDR3aa: CASSRTRQGKSSYEQYF
CDR3nt: TGCGCCAGCAGCCGGACCAGACAGGGAAAGAGCTCCTACGAGCAGTACTTC

len: 16
v_gene: TRBV19
j_gene: TRBJ2-1
abundance: NA
d_gene: TRBD2
CDR3aa: CASLGLAGGVGNEQFF
CDR3nt: TGTGCCAGTCTGGGGCTAGCGGGAGGTGTCGGGAATGAGCAGTTCTTC

len: 17
v_gene: TRBV15
j_gene: TRBJ2-3
abundance: NA
d_gene: TRBD2
CDR3aa: CATSSRTLAGAPDTQYF
CDR3nt: TGTGCCACCAGCAGCCGAACACTAGCGGGAGCCCCAGATACGCAGTATTTT

len: 14
v_gene: TRBV10-1
j_gene: TRBJ2-1
abundance: NA
d_gene: NA
CDR3aa: CASSEFTVHNEQFF
CDR3nt: TGCGCCAGCAGTGAGTTTACGGTCCACAATGAGCAGTTCTTC

len: 16
v_gene: TRBV18
j_gene: TRBJ2-5
abundance: NA
d_gene: TRBD1
CDR3aa: CASSRLGTGIGETQYF
CDR3nt: TGTGCCAGCTCACGACTAGGGACAGGGATCGGAGAGACCCAGTACTTC

len: 15
v_gene: TRBV5-5
j_gene: TRBJ2-5
abundance: NA
d_gene: NA
CDR3aa: CASSFLDFNSETQYF
CDR3nt: TGTGCCAGCAGCTTTTTAGACTTCAATTCTGAGACCCAGTACTTC

len: 12
v_gene: TRBV12-3/TRBV12-4
j_gene: TRBJ1-2
abundance: once
d_gene: TRBD1
CDR3aa: CASSRQGSGYTF
CDR3nt: TGTGCCAGCAGTCGACAGGGTAGCGGCTACACCTTC

len: 18
v_gene: TRBV1
j_gene: TRBJ2-1
abundance: NA
d_gene: NA
CDR3aa: CTSSQGMAAVSSYNEQFF
CDR3nt: TGCACCAGCAGCCAAGGAATGGCAGCGGTTAGCTCCTACAATGAGCAGTTCTTC

len: 14
v_gene: TRBV11-1
j_gene: TRBJ2-2
abundance: once
d_gene: NA
CDR3aa: CASRGRGNTGELFF
CDR3nt: TGTGCCAGCAGGGGTCGGGGGAACACCGGGGAGCTGTTTTTT

len: 16
v_gene: TRBV30
j_gene: TRBJ2-1
abundance: few
d_gene: NA
CDR3aa: CAGHTLSGGYYNEQFF
CDR3nt: TGTGCCGGGCATACACTTTCCGGAGGTTACTACAATGAGCAGTTCTTC

len: 12
v_gene: TRBV11-2
j_gene: TRBJ2-3
abundance: NA
d_gene: NA
CDR3aa: CASSSYTDTQYF
CDR3nt: TGTGCCAGCAGCTCCTACACAGATACGCAGTATTTT

len: 15
v_gene: TRBV2
j_gene: TRBJ2-5
abundance: NA
d_gene: NA
CDR3aa: CASSQNGLAWETQYF
CDR3nt: TGTGCCAGCAGTCAAAACGGACTTGCCTGGGAGACCCAGTACTTC

len: 14
v_gene: TRBV10-3
j_gene: TRBJ1-2
abundance: NA
d_gene: TRBD1
CDR3aa: CATVPGQGEIGYTF
CDR3nt: TGTGCCACGGTGCCGGGACAGGGGGAGATTGGCTACACCTTC

len: 15
v_gene: TRBV29-1
j_gene: TRBJ1-6
abundance: NA
d_gene: NA
CDR3aa: CSVRTAEDSDSPLHF
CDR3nt: TGCAGCGTCCGGACAGCGGAAGACTCGGATTCACCCCTCCACTTT

len: 14
v_gene: TRBV7-2
j_gene: TRBJ2-5
abundance: NA
d_gene: NA
CDR3aa: CASSLRQSGGTQYF
CDR3nt: TGTGCCAGCAGCCTACGCCAGAGCGGCGGGACCCAGTACTTC

len: 16
v_gene: TRBV7-2
j_gene: TRBJ2-2
abundance: once
d_gene: TRBD2
CDR3aa: CASSQTSGMNTGELFF
CDR3nt: TGTGCCAGCAGCCAGACTAGCGGTATGAACACCGGGGAGCTGTTTTTT

len: 13
v_gene: TRBV19
j_gene: TRBJ1-2
abundance: NA
d_gene: NA
CDR3aa: CASSVYGFGGYTF
CDR3nt: TGTGCCAGTAGTGTATATGGGTTCGGGGGCTACACCTTC

len: 11
v_gene: TRBV24-1
j_gene: TRBJ2-2
abundance: NA
d_gene: NA
CDR3aa: CATRQGGELFF
CDR3nt: TGTGCCACCAGACAGGGCGGGGAGCTGTTTTTT

len: 13
v_gene: TRBV28
j_gene: TRBJ1-5
abundance: NA
d_gene: NA
CDR3aa: CASTSRRGQPQHF
CDR3nt: TGTGCCAGCACCTCCCGGCGGGGACAGCCCCAGCATTTT

len: 15
v_gene: TRBV19
j_gene: TRBJ1-3
abundance: NA
d_gene: NA
CDR3aa: CASSIGGSSGNTIYF
CDR3nt: TGTGCCAGTAGTATAGGGGGCAGCTCTGGAAACACCATATATTTT

len: 14
v_gene: TRBV5-4
j_gene: TRBJ2-7
abundance: NA
d_gene: NA
CDR3aa: CASSLDPTKNEQYF
CDR3nt: TGTGCCAGCAGCTTGGACCCCACAAAGAACGAGCAGTACTTC

len: 14
v_gene: TRBV6-6
j_gene: TRBJ1-1
abundance: once
d_gene: NA
CDR3aa: CASMKADSNTEAFF
CDR3nt: TGTGCCAGCATGAAGGCAGACTCGAACACTGAAGCTTTCTTT

len: 13
v_gene: TRBV3-1/TRBV3-2
j_gene: TRBJ1-3
abundance: NA
d_gene: NA
CDR3aa: CASSLPPANTIYF
CDR3nt: TGTGCCAGCAGCCTCCCCCCTGCGAACACCATATATTTT

len: 18
v_gene: TRBV5-6
j_gene: TRBJ2-1
abundance: NA
d_gene: TRBD2
CDR3aa: CASSFSVHVAGRIYEQFF
CDR3nt: TGTGCCAGCAGCTTCTCGGTCCATGTAGCGGGACGGATCTATGAGCAGTTCTTC

len: 15
v_gene: TRBV2
j_gene: TRBJ2-7
abundance: NA
d_gene: NA
CDR3aa: CASSTGTSVSYEQYF
CDR3nt: TGTGCCAGCAGTACCGGGACAAGTGTCTCCTACGAGCAGTACTTC

len: 13
v_gene: TRBV7-3
j_gene: TRBJ2-3
abundance: NA
d_gene: NA
CDR3aa: CASSPQGTDTQYF
CDR3nt: TGTGCCAGCAGCCCCCAGGGGACAGATACGCAGTATTTT

len: 18
v_gene: TRBV30
j_gene: TRBJ2-7
abundance: once
d_gene: NA
CDR3aa: CAWSVSPFRAPYSYEQYF
CDR3nt: TGTGCCTGGAGTGTTTCGCCGTTCAGGGCGCCCTACTCCTACGAGCAGTACTTC

len: 15
v_gene: TRBV7-3
j_gene: TRBJ2-1
abundance: NA
d_gene: NA
CDR3aa: CASSLNDRSYNEQFF
CDR3nt: TGTGCCAGCAGCTTAAATGACAGGTCCTACAATGAGCAGTTCTTC

len: 13
v_gene: TRBV29-1
j_gene: TRBJ2-6
abundance: NA
d_gene: NA
CDR3aa: CSVFKSGANVLTF
CDR3nt: TGCAGCGTTTTTAAGAGTGGGGCCAACGTCCTGACTTTC

len: 14
v_gene: TRBV18
j_gene: TRBJ2-7
abundance: NA
d_gene: TRBD2
CDR3aa: CASSPPSGSYEQYF
CDR3nt: TGTGCCAGCTCACCACCGAGCGGGAGCTACGAGCAGTACTTC

len: 17
v_gene: TRBV7-2
j_gene: TRBJ2-2
abundance: NA
d_gene: TRBD2
CDR3aa: CASSRSRIAGDGGELFF
CDR3nt: TGTGCCAGCAGCCGTTCCCGTATAGCGGGAGATGGAGGGGAGCTGTTTTTT